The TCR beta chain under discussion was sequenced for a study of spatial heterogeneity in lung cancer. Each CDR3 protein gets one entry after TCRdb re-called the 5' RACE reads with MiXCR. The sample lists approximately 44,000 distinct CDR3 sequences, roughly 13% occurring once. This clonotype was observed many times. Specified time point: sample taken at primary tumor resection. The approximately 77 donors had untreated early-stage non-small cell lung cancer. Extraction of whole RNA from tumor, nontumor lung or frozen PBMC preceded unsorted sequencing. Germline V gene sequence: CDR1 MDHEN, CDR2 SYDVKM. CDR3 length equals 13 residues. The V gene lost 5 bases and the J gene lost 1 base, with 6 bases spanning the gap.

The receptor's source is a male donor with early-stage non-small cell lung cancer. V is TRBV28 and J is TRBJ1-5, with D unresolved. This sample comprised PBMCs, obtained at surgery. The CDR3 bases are TGTGCCAGCAGTGAATCCAGCAATCAGCCCCAGCATTTT. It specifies CASSESSNQPQHF. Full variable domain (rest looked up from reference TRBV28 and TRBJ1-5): DVKVTQSSRYLVKRTGEKVFLECVQDMDHENMFWYRQDPGLGLRLIYFSYDVKMKEKGDIPEGYSVSREKKERFSLILESASTNQTSMYLCASSESSNQPQHFGDGTRLSIL.